The 26 T cell receptor beta chains below come from one sample, sequenced in a study of cytomegalovirus exposure and HLA in healthy donors. The PCR ran on 60 Vbeta and 13 Jbeta primers. Produced via immunoSEQ multiplex PCR; TCRdb's table is partial and in-frame only. The sample carries over 150,000 clones, around 78% recorded once. Sequencing input: PBMCs. The receptors were gathered from a woman aged 50 to 65 in good health and CMV-seropositive.

This chain joins TRBV6-5 and TRBJ1-1; 7 nucleotides match TRBD1. Trimming took 7 bases from V and 5 from J; bases not matched to a gene: 7. Germline CDR1 is MNHEY and CDR2 is SVGAGI. There are 13 residues in the CDR3. CDR3 amino acids: CASTPTGMTEAFF. CDR3 bases: TGTGCCAGCACCCCGACAGGGATGACTGAAGCTTTCTTT.

The rearrangement links TRBV7-9 to TRBJ2-7, with a possible D match to TRBD1 (5 bases). Between the trimmed V and J ends, which lost 7 bases and 5 bases, there was a span of 21 bases. The CDR3 runs to 15 residues. Per the germline V gene, CDR1 is SEHNR and CDR2 is FQNEAQ (reference sequence). The DNA of the CDR3 is TGTGCCAGCACCCTTGAGGCCGGAAGGGGTAACGAGCAGTACTTC. The encoded protein is CASTLEAGRGNEQYF.

Regarding this clone: One junction end does not reproduce the germline sequence, and a read error may be involved. J is TRBJ2-2 and V is TRBV6-1; no clear D gene. Germline-derived CDR1 and CDR2 are MNHNS and SASEGT. This CDR3 spans 14 amino acids. DNA of the CDR3: TGTGCCAGTCCGATGACTGCGAACATCGGGGAGCTGTTTTTT. This sequence encodes CASPMTANIGELFF.

The V gene is TRBV19, the J gene TRBJ1-5; 9 bases align to TRBD1. V dropped 6 bases and J dropped 2; count of bases not matched to a gene: 5. CDR1 LNHDA and CDR2 SQIVND come from the germline V gene (reference sequence). The CDR3 totals 15 residues. DNA of the CDR3: TGTGCCAGTAGACGGACAGGGGCTGGCAATCAGCCCCAGCATTTT. The encoded protein is CASRRTGAGNQPQHF.

The chain joins TRBV2 to TRBJ1-6; tentative D call: TRBD1 (6 bases). CDR3 length: 15 amino acids. V gave up 6 bases and J gave up 5 bases, with 14 bases separating them. The germline CDR1 and CDR2 sequences are SNHLY and FYNNEI. CDR3 in amino acids: CASRRQVTNNSPLHF. The DNA of the CDR3 is TGTGCCAGCAGGAGACAGGTGACGAATAATTCACCCCTCCACTTT.

This clone was recorded many times. The gene calls are TRBV19 and TRBJ2-3, with 10 bases aligning to TRBD1. The V segment lost 7 bases and the J segment 1 base; nucleotides outside the gene matches: 5. Per the germline V gene, CDR1 is LNHDA and CDR2 is SQIVND (reference sequence). The CDR3 contains 15 residues. In nucleotides, the CDR3 is TGTGCCAGTACTCCGACAGGGGGCCGCACAGATACGCAGTATTTT. It specifies CASTPTGGRTDTQYF.

This clone turned up a few times. The V gene is TRBV6-1, the J gene TRBJ2-1; a possible D gene is TRBD1 (5 bases). The germline V gene encodes CDR1 MNHNS and CDR2 SASEGT. Trimming removed 2 bases at V and 10 bases at J, with 6 bases between. This CDR3 region has 11 residues. CDR3 amino acids: CASSERTEQFF. CDR3 DNA sequence: TGTGCCAGCAGTGAAAGGACAGAGCAGTTCTTC.

This chain links TRBV2 with TRBJ1-5; no definite D call. Trimming cost V 8 bases and J 5 bases, with 13 bases left between them. Per germline, CDR1 SNHLY and CDR2 FYNNEI. The CDR3 consists of 13 residues. CDR3 sequence reads: CASRVWRDQPQHF. The CDR3 DNA reads TGTGCCAGCCGGGTCTGGCGGGATCAGCCCCAGCATTTT.

This clone was counted between two and nine times. The chain carries TRBV2 and TRBJ2-3; the match to TRBD1 covers 8 bases. This CDR3 region has 15 residues. V dropped 7 bases and J dropped 2; count of bases not matched to a gene: 8. Germline CDR1 SNHLY, CDR2 FYNNEI. The CDR3, as DNA: TGTGCCAGCAAATACGGACAGGGATCCACAGATACGCAGTATTTT. Amino acids: CASKYGQGSTDTQYF.

This chain uses TRBV6-5 with TRBJ2-5; TRBD1 matches 8 bases. The V and J ends lost 6 bases and 4 bases, in that order; junction bases with no gene match: 4. This CDR3 comprises 13 residues. Germline V lookup: CDR1 MNHEY, CDR2 SVGAGI. CDR3 nucleotide sequence: TGTGCCAGCAGCAGGACAGGGATAGAGACCCAGTACTTC. Protein product: CASSRTGIETQYF.

V usage is TRBV6-6 and J usage is TRBJ2-3, with D perhaps TRBD2 (5 bases). The germline V gene encodes CDR1 MNHNY and CDR2 SVGAGI (reference sequence). The CDR3 length is 14 residues. Trimming stripped 11 bases from V and 2 bases from J, with 17 bases between. The CDR3 bases are TGTGCCGCCCGGTTGGAGGATTACACAGATACGCAGTATTTT. Its protein is CAARLEDYTDTQYF.

The rearrangement joins TRBV10-2 to TRBJ2-7, with D possibly TRBD1 on 6 matching bases. From germline, CDR1 is WSHSY and CDR2 SAAADI. The CDR3 is made up of 11 amino acids. Trimming cost V 7 bases and J 4 bases, with 8 bases left between them. The CDR3 DNA reads as TGCGCCAGCAAGACAGGTTACGAGCAGTACTTC. Translated, it gives CASKTGYEQYF.

This clone has a handful of counts. The gene calls are TRBV7-3 and TRBJ2-3; 10 bases align to TRBD2. Germline-derived CDR1 and CDR2 are SGHTA and FQGTGA. Trimming cost V 2 bases and J 11 bases; bases outside gene matches: 4. The CDR3 consists of 13 residues. DNA for the CDR3: TGTGCCAGCAGCTTAGACCCTAGCGGGGGGCAGTATTTT. Translation gives CASSLDPSGGQYF.

This chain links TRBV12-5 with TRBJ1-5; 9 bases map to TRBD1. The CDR3 has 21 residues. V trimming: 0 bases; J trimming: 0 bases; junction bases outside the gene matches: 15. Germline V gives CDR1 LGHNT, CDR2 FRNRAP. CDR3: CASGLVRKGTGYPYSNQPQHF. The CDR3 DNA reads TGTGCTAGTGGTTTGGTACGGAAGGGGACAGGGTATCCCTATAGCAATCAGCCCCAGCATTTT.

This clone turned up a few times. The J gene is TRBJ2-7, the V gene TRBV7-2, with no clear D. Germline CDR1 reads SGHTA; CDR2 reads FQGNSA. CDR3 length equals 11 residues. Trimming shortened V by 5 bases and J by 4 bases, and 6 bases separated the two germline ends. This CDR3 is CASSRGYEQYF. CDR3 sequence (DNA): TGTGCCAGCAGCCGAGGATACGAGCAGTACTTC. The full variable domain, its missing parts supplied by reference TRBV7-2 and TRBJ2-7, is GAGVSQSPSNKVTEKGKDVELRCDPISGHTALYWYRQSLGQGLEFLIYFQGNSAPDKSGLPSDRFSAERTGGSVSTLTIQRTQQEDSAVYLCASSRGYEQYFGPGTRLTVT.

V usage is TRBV5-1 and J usage is TRBJ1-1; D is ambiguous. The CDR3 has 13 amino acids. Trimming took off 7 bases at V and 4 bases at J, with 14 bases between the two ends. The germline CDR1 and CDR2 sequences are SGHRS and YFSETQ. The CDR3 coding sequence is TGCGCCAGCCACTTGGGCCAGGCCACTGAAGCTTTCTTT. Protein: CASHLGQATEAFF. Together with reference TRBV5-1 and TRBJ1-1, the CDR3 gives the full variable domain: KAGVTQTPRYLIKTRGQQVTLSCSPISGHRSVSWYQQTPGQGLQFLFEYFSETQRNKGNFPGRFSGRQFSNSRSEMNVSTLELGDSALYLCASHLGQATEAFFGQGTRLTVV.

The chain is built from TRBV6-5 and TRBJ1-6, with D perhaps matching TRBD1 (6 bases). The germline V gene encodes CDR1 MNHEY and CDR2 SVGAGI. Between the trimmed V and J ends, which lost 4 bases and 4 bases, there was a span of 8 bases. CDR3 length: 14 amino acids. The CDR3 DNA reads as TGTGCCAGCAGTTTCGGACAGTATAATTCACCCCTCCACTTT. Amino acid sequence: CASSFGQYNSPLHF.

V is TRBV30 and J is TRBJ1-4; D is possibly TRBD1 (5 bases). Trimming left V 0 bases short and J 8 bases short, with 28 bases between. Per germline, CDR1 GTSNPN and CDR2 SVGIG (reference sequence). The CDR3 spans 19 residues. The CDR3 here is CAWSVWGPLKNPAQEKLFF. The CDR3 nucleotides read TGTGCCTGGAGTGTATGGGGCCCCCTAAAGAATCCGGCGCAAGAAAAACTGTTTTTT.

This rearrangement joins TRBV5-4 to TRBJ1-1, with D possibly matching TRBD1 (6 bases). The CDR3 extends over 12 amino acids. The V end was cut by 3 bases, the J end by 9 bases, with 12 bases between. Germline assignment: CDR1 SGHNT and CDR2 YYREEE (reference sequence). CDR3 sequence: CASSSYREKAFF. CDR3 sequence (DNA): TGTGCCAGCAGCTCGTACAGGGAAAAAGCTTTCTTT.

This chain connects TRBV2 to TRBJ2-6; TRBD1 agrees at 7 bases. Germline V gives CDR1 SNHLY, CDR2 FYNNEI. V lost 10 bases to trimming and J lost 0 bases; unmatched junction nucleotides: 3. The CDR3 is made up of 14 amino acids. The CDR3 sequence is CATGQFSGANVLTF. The CDR3 DNA follows: TGTGCCACGGGACAGTTCTCTGGGGCCAACGTCCTGACTTTC.

The chain is built from TRBV19 and TRBJ1-6, with D perhaps TRBD1 (6 bases). Germline loops: CDR1 LNHDA, CDR2 SQIVND (reference sequence). V dropped 1 base and J dropped 10 bases, with 17 bases sitting between them. The CDR3 has 16 amino acids. Here the CDR3 DNA reads TGTGCCAGTAGTATAGCCGGGACAAATATAAGGTCACCCCTCCACTTT. This gives the protein CASSIAGTNIRSPLHF.

The chain uses TRBV7-9 and TRBJ2-7; D is perhaps TRBD1 (5 bases). The germline V gene encodes CDR1 SEHNR and CDR2 FQNEAQ (reference sequence). V lost 1 base, J lost 9 bases, and 16 bases lay in between. This CDR3 has 14 amino acids. In DNA, the CDR3 is TGTGCCAGCAGCTTAGAGGCAGGGAATTCTCTGCAGTACTTC. It is translated as CASSLEAGNSLQYF.

The rearrangement links TRBV6-1 to TRBJ2-3; D gene unclear. The CDR3 has 13 residues. V lost 6 bases to trimming and J lost 2 bases, with 9 bases between them. The germline CDR1 and CDR2 sequences are MNHNS and SASEGT. The CDR3 protein is CASSRYNTDTQYF. The CDR3 region has the DNA TGTGCCAGCAGCCGATACAACACAGATACGCAGTATTTT.

The V gene is TRBV30, the J gene TRBJ1-5; possible D gene TRBD1, 5 bases. Germline values: CDR1 GTSNPN, CDR2 SVGIG (reference sequence). V lost 0 bases and J lost 5, with 8 bases in between. This CDR3 has 13 residues. The CDR3 coding sequence is TGTGCCTGGAGTGTACAGGATGATCAGCCCCAGCATTTT. Translated, it gives CAWSVQDDQPQHF.

This sequence joins TRBV6-5 and TRBJ2-3, with D perhaps matching TRBD1 (5 bases). Trimming cost V 5 bases and J 9 bases, with 15 bases left between them. CDR1 MNHEY and CDR2 SVGAGI come from the germline V gene. CDR3 length: 13 amino acids. Here the CDR3 DNA reads TGTGCCAGCAGTCCTCTAGGGGTCAGAACGCAGTATTTT. Its protein product is CASSPLGVRTQYF.

With regard to this clone: In the same sample, other DNA sequences code for this CDR3. J is TRBJ2-1 and V is TRBV4-1; TRBD2 agrees at 11 bases. The CDR3 runs to 16 residues. Germline lookup yields CDR1 MGHRA and CDR2 YSYEKL. After removal of 0 bases from V and 3 bases from J, the junction contained 1 base not matched to a gene. The CDR3, as DNA: TGCGCCAGCAGCCAAGAAGGGACTAGCGGCTACAATGAGCAGTTCTTC. It specifies CASSQEGTSGYNEQFF.